This T cell receptor (beta chain) appears in the sequencing data of a study of T cell responses to AZD1222 COVID-19 vaccine. Regarding the study as a whole: Dominant CD4 TCR responses targeted spike regions 160-218 and 743-854. Spike-specific TCR breadth rose after two AZD1222 doses, and depth rose as well.

Of note for this clone: Its antigen is not known.

Sequencing used immunoSEQ multiplex PCR; TCRdb keeps in-frame clones, though not all of them. The data hold just under 35,000 clones, with 70% to 90% observed a single time. The germline V gene has CDR1 SGHVS and CDR2 FQNEAQ. V gave up 4 bases and J gave up 6 bases, with 15 bases separating them. The CDR3 runs 14 residues. This sequence originates from an adult in good health. The genes are TRBV7-8 and TRBJ1-2, with a weak D call TRBD1 (5 bases). The input for sequencing was peripheral blood, taken on day 0 of AZD1222 vaccination. This chain's CDR3 is CASSSESWGDGYTF. The DNA for the CDR3 is TGTGCCAGCAGCTCAGAAAGCTGGGGGGATGGCTACACCTTC.